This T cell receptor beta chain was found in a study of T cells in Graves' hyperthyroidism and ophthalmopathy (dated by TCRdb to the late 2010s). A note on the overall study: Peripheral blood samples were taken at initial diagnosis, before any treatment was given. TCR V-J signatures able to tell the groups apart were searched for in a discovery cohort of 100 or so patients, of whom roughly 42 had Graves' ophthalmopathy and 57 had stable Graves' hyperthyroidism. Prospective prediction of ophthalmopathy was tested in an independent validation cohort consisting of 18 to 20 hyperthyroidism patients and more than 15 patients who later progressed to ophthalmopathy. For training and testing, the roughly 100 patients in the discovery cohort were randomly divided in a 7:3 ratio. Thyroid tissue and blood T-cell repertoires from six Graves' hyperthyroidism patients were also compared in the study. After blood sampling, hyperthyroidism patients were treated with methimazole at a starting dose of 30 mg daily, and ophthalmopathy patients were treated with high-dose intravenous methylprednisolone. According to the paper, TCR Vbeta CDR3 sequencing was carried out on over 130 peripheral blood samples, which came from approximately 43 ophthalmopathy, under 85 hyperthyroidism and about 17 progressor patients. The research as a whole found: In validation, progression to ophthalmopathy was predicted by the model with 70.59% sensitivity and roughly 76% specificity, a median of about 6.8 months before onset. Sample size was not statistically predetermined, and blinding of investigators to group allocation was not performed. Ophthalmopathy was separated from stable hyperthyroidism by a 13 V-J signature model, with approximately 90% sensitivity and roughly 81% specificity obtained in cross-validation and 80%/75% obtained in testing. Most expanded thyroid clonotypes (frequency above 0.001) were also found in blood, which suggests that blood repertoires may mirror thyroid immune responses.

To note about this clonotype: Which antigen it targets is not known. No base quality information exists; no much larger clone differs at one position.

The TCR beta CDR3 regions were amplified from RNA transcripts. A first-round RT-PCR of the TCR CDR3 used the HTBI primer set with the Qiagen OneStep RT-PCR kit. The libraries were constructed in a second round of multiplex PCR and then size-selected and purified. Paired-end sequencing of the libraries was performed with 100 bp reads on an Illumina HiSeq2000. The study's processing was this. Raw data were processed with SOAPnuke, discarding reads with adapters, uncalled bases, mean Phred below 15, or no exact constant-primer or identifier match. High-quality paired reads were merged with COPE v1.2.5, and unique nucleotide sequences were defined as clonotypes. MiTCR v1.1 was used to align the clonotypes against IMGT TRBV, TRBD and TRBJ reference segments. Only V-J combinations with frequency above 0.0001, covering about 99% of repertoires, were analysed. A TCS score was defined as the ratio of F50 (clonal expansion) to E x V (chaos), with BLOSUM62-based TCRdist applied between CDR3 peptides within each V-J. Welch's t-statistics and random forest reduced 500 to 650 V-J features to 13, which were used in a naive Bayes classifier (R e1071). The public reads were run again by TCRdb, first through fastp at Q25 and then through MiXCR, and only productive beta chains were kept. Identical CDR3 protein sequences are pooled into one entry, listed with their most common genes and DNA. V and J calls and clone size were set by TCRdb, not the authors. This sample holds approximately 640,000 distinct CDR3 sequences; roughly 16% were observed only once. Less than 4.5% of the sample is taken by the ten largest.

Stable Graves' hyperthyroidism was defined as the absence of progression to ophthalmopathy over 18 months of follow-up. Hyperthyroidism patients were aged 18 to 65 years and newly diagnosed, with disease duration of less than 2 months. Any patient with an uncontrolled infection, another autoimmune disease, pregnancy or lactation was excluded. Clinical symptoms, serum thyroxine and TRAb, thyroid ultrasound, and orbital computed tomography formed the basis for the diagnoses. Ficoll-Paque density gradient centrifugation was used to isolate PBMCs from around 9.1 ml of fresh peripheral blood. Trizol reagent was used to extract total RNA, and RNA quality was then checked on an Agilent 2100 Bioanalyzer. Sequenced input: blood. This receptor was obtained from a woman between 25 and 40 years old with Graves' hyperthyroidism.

CDR3 region: CASSFPRGTGANVLTF. The DNA reads TGTGCCAGCAGTTTTCCCCGTGGTACAGGGGCCAACGTCCTGACTTTC. The V and J segments used are TRBV28 and TRBJ2-6; confidence is insufficient to name the D gene. The CDR3 starts with the cysteine, ends with the phenylalanine, and has 16 residues. The entry retains the CDR3 DNA only, 48 bases that are in frame from base 1. The junction carries 13 bases between V and J, which are trimmed by 3 bases and 4 bases respectively. The germline V gene yields MDHEN for CDR1 and SYDVKM for CDR2.